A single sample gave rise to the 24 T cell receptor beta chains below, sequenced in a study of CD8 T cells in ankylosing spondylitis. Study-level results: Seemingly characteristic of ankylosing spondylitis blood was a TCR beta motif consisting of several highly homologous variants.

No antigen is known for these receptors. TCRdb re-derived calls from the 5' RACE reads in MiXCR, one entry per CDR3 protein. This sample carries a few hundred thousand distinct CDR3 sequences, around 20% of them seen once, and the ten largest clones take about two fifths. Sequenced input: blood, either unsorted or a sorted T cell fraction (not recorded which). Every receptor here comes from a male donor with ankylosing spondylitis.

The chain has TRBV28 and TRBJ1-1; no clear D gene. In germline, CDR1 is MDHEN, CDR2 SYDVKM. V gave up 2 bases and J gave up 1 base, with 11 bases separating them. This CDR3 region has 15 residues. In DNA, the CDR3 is TGTGCCAGCAGTTTACAAGGTCTGGGGAACACTGAAGCTTTCTTT. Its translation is CASSLQGLGNTEAFF. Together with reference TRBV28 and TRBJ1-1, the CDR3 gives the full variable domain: DVKVTQSSRYLVKRTGEKVFLECVQDMDHENMFWYRQDPGLGLRLIYFSYDVKMKEKGDIPEGYSVSREKKERFSLILESASTNQTSMYLCASSLQGLGNTEAFFGQGTRLTVV.

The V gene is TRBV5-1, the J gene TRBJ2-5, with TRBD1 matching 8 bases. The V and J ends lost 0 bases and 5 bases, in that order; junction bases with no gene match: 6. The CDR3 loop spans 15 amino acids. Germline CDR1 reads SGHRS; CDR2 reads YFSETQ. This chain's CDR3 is CASSLEQGARETQYF. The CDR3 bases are TGCGCCAGCAGCTTGGAGCAGGGGGCGAGGGAGACCCAGTACTTC.

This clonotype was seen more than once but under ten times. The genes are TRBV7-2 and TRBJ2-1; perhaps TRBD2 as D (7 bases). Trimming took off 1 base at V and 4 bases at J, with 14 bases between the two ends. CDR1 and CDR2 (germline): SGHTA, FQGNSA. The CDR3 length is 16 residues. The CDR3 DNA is TGTGCCAGCAGCTTAGTAGGGGGGGGGCTTTACAATGAGCAGTTCTTC. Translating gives CASSLVGGGLYNEQFF.

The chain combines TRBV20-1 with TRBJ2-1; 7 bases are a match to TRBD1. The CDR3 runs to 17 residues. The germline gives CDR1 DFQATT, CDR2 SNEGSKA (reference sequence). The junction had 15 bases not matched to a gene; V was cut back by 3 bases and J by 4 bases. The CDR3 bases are TGCAGTGCTAGGGCCCCAGATCGGGACAGAGTATACAATGAGCAGTTCTTC. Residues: CSARAPDRDRVYNEQFF.

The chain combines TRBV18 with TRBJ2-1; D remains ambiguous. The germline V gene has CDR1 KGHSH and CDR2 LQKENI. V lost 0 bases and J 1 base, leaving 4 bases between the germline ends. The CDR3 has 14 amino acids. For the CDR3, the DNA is TGTGCCAGCTCACCACCGACTTCCTACAATGAGCAGTTCTTC. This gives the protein CASSPPTSYNEQFF.

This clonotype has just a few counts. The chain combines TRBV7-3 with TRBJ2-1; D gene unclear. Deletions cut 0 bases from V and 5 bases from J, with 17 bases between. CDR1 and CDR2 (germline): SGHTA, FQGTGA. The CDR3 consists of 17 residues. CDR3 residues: CASSLTASNSVDNEQFF. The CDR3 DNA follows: TGTGCCAGCAGCTTAACGGCGTCCAATTCGGTGGACAATGAGCAGTTCTTC. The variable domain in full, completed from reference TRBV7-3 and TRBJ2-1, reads GAGVSQTPSNKVTEKGKYVELRCDPISGHTALYWYRQSLGQGPEFLIYFQGTGAADDSGLPNDRFFAVRPEGSVSTLKIQRTERGDSAVYLCASSLTASNSVDNEQFFGPGTRLTVL.

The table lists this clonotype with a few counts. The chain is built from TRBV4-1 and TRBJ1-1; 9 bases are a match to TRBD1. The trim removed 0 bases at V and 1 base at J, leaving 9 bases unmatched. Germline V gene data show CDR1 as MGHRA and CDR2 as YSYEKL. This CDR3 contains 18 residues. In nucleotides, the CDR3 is TGCGCCAGCAGCCAAGATTGGGGGACAGGGAGTAAGAACACTGAAGCTTTCTTT. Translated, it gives CASSQDWGTGSKNTEAFF.

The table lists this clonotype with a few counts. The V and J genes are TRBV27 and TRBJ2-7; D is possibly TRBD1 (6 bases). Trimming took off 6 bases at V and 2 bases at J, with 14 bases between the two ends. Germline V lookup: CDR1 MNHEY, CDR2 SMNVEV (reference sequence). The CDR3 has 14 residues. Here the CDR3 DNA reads TGTGCCAGCAGCAGGGGTAGAGTTCCCTACGAGCAGTACTTC. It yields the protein CASSRGRVPYEQYF.

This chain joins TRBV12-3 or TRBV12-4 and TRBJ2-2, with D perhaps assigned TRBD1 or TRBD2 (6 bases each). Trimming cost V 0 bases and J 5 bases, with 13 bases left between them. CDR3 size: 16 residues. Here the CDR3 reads CASSLASGGLTGELFF. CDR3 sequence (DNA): TGTGCCAGCAGTTTAGCGAGTGGGGGGCTGACCGGGGAGCTGTTTTTT.

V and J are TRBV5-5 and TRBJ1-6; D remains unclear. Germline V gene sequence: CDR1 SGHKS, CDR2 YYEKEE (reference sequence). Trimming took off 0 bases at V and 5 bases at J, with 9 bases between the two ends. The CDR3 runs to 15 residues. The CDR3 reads CASSLGAADNSPLHF. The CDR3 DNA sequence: TGTGCCAGCAGCTTGGGGGCAGCTGATAATTCACCCCTCCACTTT.

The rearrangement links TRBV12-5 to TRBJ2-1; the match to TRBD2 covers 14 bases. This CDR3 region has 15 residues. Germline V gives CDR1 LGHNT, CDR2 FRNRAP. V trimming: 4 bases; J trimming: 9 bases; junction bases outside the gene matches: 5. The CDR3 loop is CASGSGLAGGSEQFF. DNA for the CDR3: TGTGCTAGTGGTTCTGGACTAGCGGGAGGTAGTGAGCAGTTCTTC.

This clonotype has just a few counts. The CDR3: CASSEVPGSSYEQYF. In DNA, the CDR3 is TGTGCCAGCAGTGAAGTCCCAGGGTCCTCCTACGAGCAGTACTTC. This chain links TRBV6-1 with TRBJ2-7; possibly TRBD1 for D (5 bases). Deletions cut 1 base from V and 0 bases from J, with 10 bases between. The CDR3 has 15 residues. CDR1 is MNHNS and CDR2 is SASEGT in the germline V gene.

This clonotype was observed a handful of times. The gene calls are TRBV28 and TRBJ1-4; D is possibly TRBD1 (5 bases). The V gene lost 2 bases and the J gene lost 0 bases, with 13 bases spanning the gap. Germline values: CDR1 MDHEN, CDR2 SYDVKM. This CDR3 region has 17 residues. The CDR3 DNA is TGTGCCAGCAGTTTACCCCAGGGAGCCGCAACTAATGAAAAACTGTTTTTT. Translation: CASSLPQGAATNEKLFF.

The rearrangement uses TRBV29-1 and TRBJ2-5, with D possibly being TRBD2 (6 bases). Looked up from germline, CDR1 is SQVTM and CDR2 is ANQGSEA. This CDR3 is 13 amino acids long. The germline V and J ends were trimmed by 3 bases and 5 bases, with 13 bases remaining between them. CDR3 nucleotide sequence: TGCAGCGTTGATGGGGGGATAGGGGAGACCCAGTACTTC. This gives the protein CSVDGGIGETQYF.

CDR3 loop: CASSLPGQGGSYEQYF. Here the CDR3 DNA reads TGTGCCAGCAGCCTCCCGGGACAGGGTGGGTCCTACGAGCAGTACTTC. The chain uses TRBV7-9 and TRBJ2-7, with 9 positions matching TRBD1. This CDR3 comprises 16 residues. Trimming cost V 5 bases and J 1 base; bases outside gene matches: 9. CDR1 and CDR2 from the germline V gene are SEHNR and FQNEAQ (reference sequence).

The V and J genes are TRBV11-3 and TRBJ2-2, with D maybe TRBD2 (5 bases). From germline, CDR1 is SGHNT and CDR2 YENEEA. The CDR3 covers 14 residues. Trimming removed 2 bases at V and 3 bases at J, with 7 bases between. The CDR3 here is CASSLNGDTGELFF. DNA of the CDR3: TGTGCCAGCAGCTTAAACGGGGACACCGGGGAGCTGTTTTTT.

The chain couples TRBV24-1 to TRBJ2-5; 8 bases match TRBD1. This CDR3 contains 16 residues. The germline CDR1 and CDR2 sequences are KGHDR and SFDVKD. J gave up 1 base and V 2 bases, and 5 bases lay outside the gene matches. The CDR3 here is CATSDSQGAPQETQYF. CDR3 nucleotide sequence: TGTGCCACCAGTGATTCTCAGGGGGCGCCCCAAGAGACCCAGTACTTC.

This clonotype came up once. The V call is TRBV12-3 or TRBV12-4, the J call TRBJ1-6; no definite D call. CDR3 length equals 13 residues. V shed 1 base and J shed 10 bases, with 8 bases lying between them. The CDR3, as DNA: TGTGCCAGCAGTTTAGGCTCTTGGTCACCCCTCCACTTT. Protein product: CASSLGSWSPLHF.

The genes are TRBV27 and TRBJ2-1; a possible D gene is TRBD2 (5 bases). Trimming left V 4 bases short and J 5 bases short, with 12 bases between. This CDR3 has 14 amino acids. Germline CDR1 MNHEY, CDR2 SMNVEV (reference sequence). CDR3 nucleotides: TGTGCCAGCAGTTGGGAGACGGCCGACAATGAGCAGTTCTTC. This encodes CASSWETADNEQFF.

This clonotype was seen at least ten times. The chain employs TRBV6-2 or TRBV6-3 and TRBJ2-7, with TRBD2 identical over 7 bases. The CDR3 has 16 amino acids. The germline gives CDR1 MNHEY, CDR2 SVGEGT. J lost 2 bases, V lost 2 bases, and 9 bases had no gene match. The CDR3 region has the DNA TGTGCCAGCAGTTACGGGGCGGGGGTGCGCACCTACGAGCAGTACTTC. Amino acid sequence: CASSYGAGVRTYEQYF.

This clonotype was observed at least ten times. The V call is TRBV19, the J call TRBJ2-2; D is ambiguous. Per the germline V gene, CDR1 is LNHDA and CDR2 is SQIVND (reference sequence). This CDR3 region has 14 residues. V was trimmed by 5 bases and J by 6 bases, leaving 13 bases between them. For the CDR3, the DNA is TGTGCCAGTAGTCAGTTGTTTAGGTCCGGGGAGCTGTTTTTT. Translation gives CASSQLFRSGELFF.

The CDR3 bases are TGTGCCACCAGCAGAGGGGTAGCGTCCCCTACAGATACGCAGTATTTT. Protein product: CATSRGVASPTDTQYF. This chain joins TRBV15 and TRBJ2-3; TRBD2 is a possible D gene (5 bases). CDR1 and CDR2 (germline): LNHNV, YYDKDF (reference sequence). V was pared by 1 base and J by 3 bases, with 14 bases between. The length of the CDR3 is 16 residues.

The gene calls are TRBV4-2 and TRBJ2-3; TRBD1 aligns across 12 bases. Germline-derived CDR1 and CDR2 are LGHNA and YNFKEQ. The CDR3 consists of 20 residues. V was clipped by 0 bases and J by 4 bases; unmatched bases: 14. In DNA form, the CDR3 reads TGTGCCAGCAGCCAAGAAGCCAAAAGGAGGGGACAGGGGGCTTCAGATACGCAGTATTTT. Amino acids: CASSQEAKRRGQGASDTQYF.

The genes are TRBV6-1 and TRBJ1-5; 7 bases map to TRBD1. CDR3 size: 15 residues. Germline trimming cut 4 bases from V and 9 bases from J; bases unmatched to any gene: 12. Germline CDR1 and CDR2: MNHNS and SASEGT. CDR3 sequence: CASSAEGTVQGPQHF. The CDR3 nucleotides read TGTGCCAGCAGTGCCGAGGGGACAGTCCAGGGGCCCCAGCATTTT.